Listed below are T cell receptor beta chains from one sample, sequenced in a study of cytomegalovirus exposure and HLA in healthy donors. Here immunoSEQ multiplex PCR was the method, and the copy in TCRdb shows in-frame clones only, minus some. The table shows 70,000 or so clones, with around 94% occurring only once. Input material: PBMCs. The receptors were sampled from a woman between 18 and 29 years old in good health and CMV-seropositive. CDR3s include the opening cysteine and the closing phenylalanine or tryptophan. A D gene is named only where the DNA matches it firmly. Clone size appears in some rows only: once, few, many, or a class for an expanded clone.

j_call v_call d_call clone_size cdr3_nt cdr3_aa
TRBJ2-5 TRBV10-1 NA NA TGCGCCAGCAGCGCCCTAGGACAGACCCAAGAGACCCAGTACTTC CASSALGQTQETQYF
TRBJ2-7 TRBV9 TRBD2 once TGTGCCAGCAGCGTAGGGTCTACTAGCGGGGCCTACGAGCAGTACTTC CASSVGSTSGAYEQYF
TRBJ2-1 TRBV7-9 TRBD2 NA TGTGCCAGCAGCTTAGTCACTAGCGCCTGGGGCAATGAGCAGTTCTTC CASSLVTSAWGNEQFF
TRBJ2-1 TRBV5-5 NA NA TGTGCCAGCAGCTTGGAATGGCGCGGCAATGAGCAGTTCTTC CASSLEWRGNEQFF
TRBJ1-1 TRBV4-2 NA NA TGTGCCAGCAGCCAAAGCGCGCCTCCGACGAACACTGAAGCTTTCTTT CASSQSAPPTNTEAFF
TRBJ2-7 TRBV6-1 TRBD1 once TGTGCCAGCATTAGAGACAGGGTCTCCTACGAGCAGTACTTC CASIRDRVSYEQYF
TRBJ1-2 TRBV11-2 NA NA TGTGCCAGCAGCTCGAGGCAGAACCTCTATGGCTACACCTTC CASSSRQNLYGYTF
TRBJ1-5 TRBV19 NA NA TGTGCCAGTAGGCCCACAGGGTTTAGCAATCAGCCCCAGCATTTT CASRPTGFSNQPQHF
TRBJ1-5 TRBV7-9 NA NA TGTGCCAGCAGCTTAGGAGGGGGGGTTGGCCAGCCCCAGCATTTT CASSLGGGVGQPQHF
TRBJ2-2 TRBV7-2 TRBD2 NA TGTGCCAGCAGCCAGGGACTAGCGGGAGGGCCAGTTTCCGGGGAGCTGTTTTTT CASSQGLAGGPVSGELFF
TRBJ2-3 TRBV19 NA once TGTGCCAGTAGTAACTCGGCGGACTCGCAGTATTTT CASSNSADSQYF
TRBJ2-3 TRBV5-1 TRBD1 NA TGCGCCAGCAGCTTGGGGGACAGGGGGCAGGTAGATACGCAGTATTTT CASSLGDRGQVDTQYF
TRBJ1-2 TRBV2 TRBD1 NA TGTGCCAGCAAACAGGCCCTACAGGGGACAACATACTATGGCTACACCTTC CASKQALQGTTYYGYTF
TRBJ1-3 TRBV10-3 NA NA TGTGCCACCCAGGGTGTCGCTGGAAACACCATATATTTT CATQGVAGNTIYF
TRBJ1-5 TRBV19 NA NA TGTGCCAGTAGTTCCCGACGGGGAAATCAGCCCCAGCATTTT CASSSRRGNQPQHF
TRBJ1-2 TRBV19 NA NA NA CASSPNGVATGTRDTF
TRBJ2-7 TRBV29-1 NA NA TGCAGCGCAGTCGTCCTATCAGGCGAGCAGTACTTC CSAVVLSGEQYF
TRBJ1-4 TRBV28 TRBD1 NA TGTGCCAGCAGTTGGGGACAGGGGGCTGAAAAACTGTTTTTT CASSWGQGAEKLFF
TRBJ2-7 TRBV11-2 NA NA TGTGCCAGCAGCAACCCTGGGGGGGGCCCGAGCTCCTACGAGCAGTACTTC CASSNPGGGPSSYEQYF
TRBJ2-2 TRBV7-3 NA NA TGTGCCAGCAGCTTAGCGGCGAACACCGGGGAGCTGTTTTTT CASSLAANTGELFF
TRBJ1-5 TRBV7-9 NA NA TGTGCCAGCAGCTTATCAGGGGGCAATCAGCCCCAGCATTTT CASSLSGGNQPQHF
TRBJ1-2 TRBV19 TRBD1 NA TGTGCCAGTAGTCCCCCCGGGACAGGGAGGTTCTATGGCTACACCTTC CASSPPGTGRFYGYTF
TRBJ1-2 TRBV11-3 NA NA TGTGCCAGCAGCCTCGTAAGGACTAATGGCTACACCTTC CASSLVRTNGYTF
TRBJ1-2 TRBV15 TRBD1 NA TGTGCCACCAGCACAAGACAGGGGTCCGGCTACACCTTC CATSTRQGSGYTF
TRBJ2-7 TRBV25-1 TRBD1 NA TGTGCCAGCAGTGAAGTCGGCAGGGGGTCCTACGAGCAGTACTTC CASSEVGRGSYEQYF
TRBJ1-1 TRBV19 TRBD1 NA TGTGCCAGTAGCGCGACAGGGGCTGAAGCTTTCTTT CASSATGAEAFF
TRBJ2-7 TRBV5-1 TRBD1 NA TGCGCCAGCCGTCCCACCGGGACAGGCCTCGAGCAGTACTTC CASRPTGTGLEQYF
TRBJ2-7 TRBV5-5 TRBD2 NA TGTGCCAGCAGCTCCGGGACTAGCGTAGAAGAGCAGTACTTC CASSSGTSVEEQYF
TRBJ2-2 TRBV28 TRBD2 NA TGTGCCAGCAGTCCCGGACTAGCGGGGGGGACCGGGGAGCTGTTTTTT CASSPGLAGGTGELFF
TRBJ2-3 TRBV2 TRBD2 NA TGTGCCAGCAACCGGGGGGAGGCCCGCACAGATACGCAGTATTTT CASNRGEARTDTQYF
TRBJ2-3 TRBV7-9 NA NA TGTGCCAGCAGCTTAAGGGCTAGCTGGGGAGATACGCAGTATTTT CASSLRASWGDTQYF
TRBJ2-3 TRBV4-3 TRBD2 NA TGCGCCAGCAGCCAAGATGCGAGCTTGGGCGGGGGGGCAGATACGCAGTATTTT CASSQDASLGGGADTQYF
TRBJ2-1 TRBV5-1 NA NA TGCGCCAGCAGCTCGAGAGGATATTACAATGAGCAGTTCTTC CASSSRGYYNEQFF
TRBJ2-7 TRBV7-9 TRBD1 NA TGTGCCAGCAGCTCCGGGACAGCCTCATCCTACGAGCAGTACTTC CASSSGTASSYEQYF
TRBJ2-1 TRBV7-2 NA NA TGTGCCACCCCCCAGCACGAGGGGGGGCCGAGCTCCTACAATGAGCAGTTCTTC CATPQHEGGPSSYNEQFF
TRBJ1-2 TRBV5-1 NA NA TGCGCCAGCAGCTTGGCGGGGGACTATGGCTACACCTTC CASSLAGDYGYTF
TRBJ2-7 TRBV7-9 NA NA TGTGCCAGCAGCATTGGTGTGAGCGAGCAGTACTTC CASSIGVSEQYF
TRBJ2-5 TRBV11-2 TRBD1 NA TGTGCCAGCAGCACCCCCCAGGGGGTTCTGGAGACCCAGTACTTC CASSTPQGVLETQYF
TRBJ1-2 TRBV11-2 NA NA TGTGCCAGCAGCTTAGCTCCGACGGAGGTAGGGGGCTACACCTTC CASSLAPTEVGGYTF
TRBJ1-1 TRBV29-1 NA NA TGCAGCGTTGCGGGGACTGAAGCTTTCTTT CSVAGTEAFF
TRBJ1-1 TRBV19 TRBD1 NA TGTGCCAGTAGTATCGCCACCGGGACAGGGAATTGGGTGAGCACTGAAGCTTTCTTT CASSIATGTGNWVSTEAFF
TRBJ2-5 TRBV7-9 NA NA TGTGCCAGCAGCTTAGCCAGCCAAGAGACCCAGTACTTC CASSLASQETQYF
TRBJ1-1 TRBV18 TRBD1 NA TGTGCCAGCTCACACATGGACAGGGGAGCTTTCTTT CASSHMDRGAFF
TRBJ1-1 TRBV5-1 TRBD1 NA TGCGCCAGCAGCTCGACCTGGGACAGGGGTCTTACTGAAGCTTTCTTT CASSSTWDRGLTEAFF
TRBJ2-3 TRBV30 NA few TGTGCCTGGAGTGCTAGCACAGATACGCAGTATTTT CAWSASTDTQYF
TRBJ2-5 TRBV9 NA NA TGTGCCAGCAGCTATGGGCTAGCGCGGGTGGAGACCCAGTACTTC CASSYGLARVETQYF
TRBJ2-5 TRBV4-3 TRBD2 NA TGCGCCAGCAGCCATAGTAGCGGGCCTCAAGAGACCCAGTACTTC CASSHSSGPQETQYF
TRBJ1-5 TRBV30 NA NA TGTGCCTGGAGTTCGACAGACAATCAGCCCCAGCATTTT CAWSSTDNQPQHF
TRBJ1-1 TRBV10-3 NA NA TGTGCCATCAGTCAACGACCCCAGGGTAACGCTGAAGCTTTCTTT CAISQRPQGNAEAFF
TRBJ1-5 TRBV30 TRBD1 NA TGTGCCTGGAGTTTCGAAGGGGGCTGGAATCAGCCCCAGCATTTT CAWSFEGGWNQPQHF
TRBJ2-3 TRBV5-1 NA NA TGCGCCAGCAGCCCTGGGGATCGAGGGAGGCCCCTCGATACGCAGTATTTT CASSPGDRGRPLDTQYF